The text below deals with one T cell receptor beta chain. Its target is not known. The record originates from a study of OX40 agonist ivuxolimab in advanced cancers. The CDR3 runs to 15 residues. J was trimmed by 1 base and V by 2 bases; bases with no gene match: 4. Looked up from germline, CDR1 is MDHEN and CDR2 is SYDVKM. Study-wide results and limits: Clonal expansion by week 6 occurred in CD4+ and CD8+ blood T cells (at 0.1 to 3.0 mg/kg).

The table came from immunoSEQ multiplex PCR; TCRdb's copy has only in-frame clones and leaves some out. The sample yields roughly 120,000 clones, over 85% seen once. The sample was CD4+ or CD8+ T cells sorted from blood, taken in a trial of the OX40 agonist ivuxolimab. The V and J genes are TRBV28 and TRBJ1-2; TRBD1 agrees at 7 bases. The sequence derives from an adult with an advanced solid tumor such as melanoma, head and neck, liver or kidney cancer. CDR3 bases: TGTGCCAGCAGTTTAGACAGGGAACTTAACTATGGCTACACCTTC. Its protein is CASSLDRELNYGYTF.